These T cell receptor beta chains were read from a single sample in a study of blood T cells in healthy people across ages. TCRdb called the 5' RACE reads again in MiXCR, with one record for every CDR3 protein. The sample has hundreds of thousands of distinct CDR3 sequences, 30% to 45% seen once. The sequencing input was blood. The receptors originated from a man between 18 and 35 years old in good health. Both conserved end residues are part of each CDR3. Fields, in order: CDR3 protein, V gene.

CDR3aa: CASRLTVGEQYF
v_gene: TRBV6-6

CDR3aa: CASLLSRSAFF
v_gene: TRBV12-3/TRBV12-4

CDR3aa: CASKLAGGTDTQYF
v_gene: TRBV2

CDR3aa: CASSLRPGQRNEKLFF
v_gene: TRBV4-3

CDR3aa: CASSPPNTANEQFF
v_gene: TRBV18

CDR3aa: CASSIGGALYEQYF
v_gene: TRBV28

CDR3aa: CASSQLHSAPPNEQFF
v_gene: TRBV4-3

CDR3aa: CSARKNDRGGNSPLHF
v_gene: TRBV20-1

CDR3aa: CASRVGSFETQYF
v_gene: TRBV12-3/TRBV12-4

CDR3aa: CASSPGTGISGEQFF
v_gene: TRBV5-6

CDR3aa: CASSPATGDYGYTF
v_gene: TRBV5-1

CDR3aa: CSARVGTGETQFF
v_gene: TRBV20-1

CDR3aa: CASSLTGFGPKSEQFF
v_gene: TRBV7-8

CDR3aa: CASSRRAEVDHGGYTF
v_gene: TRBV3-1

CDR3aa: CASSLEISHNTEAFF
v_gene: TRBV12-3/TRBV12-4

CDR3aa: CASSYSPDHEAFF
v_gene: TRBV6-5

CDR3aa: CSARDSGNYGYTF
v_gene: TRBV20-1

CDR3aa: CASSPSLLQDSGPNEQYF
v_gene: TRBV6-2/TRBV6-3

CDR3aa: CSARTTLTGELFF
v_gene: TRBV20-1

CDR3aa: CASSLGGTSGTQYF
v_gene: TRBV12-3/TRBV12-4

CDR3aa: CASNPSVDQGTQFF
v_gene: TRBV12-3/TRBV12-4

CDR3aa: CSAKSGNYEQYF
v_gene: TRBV20-1